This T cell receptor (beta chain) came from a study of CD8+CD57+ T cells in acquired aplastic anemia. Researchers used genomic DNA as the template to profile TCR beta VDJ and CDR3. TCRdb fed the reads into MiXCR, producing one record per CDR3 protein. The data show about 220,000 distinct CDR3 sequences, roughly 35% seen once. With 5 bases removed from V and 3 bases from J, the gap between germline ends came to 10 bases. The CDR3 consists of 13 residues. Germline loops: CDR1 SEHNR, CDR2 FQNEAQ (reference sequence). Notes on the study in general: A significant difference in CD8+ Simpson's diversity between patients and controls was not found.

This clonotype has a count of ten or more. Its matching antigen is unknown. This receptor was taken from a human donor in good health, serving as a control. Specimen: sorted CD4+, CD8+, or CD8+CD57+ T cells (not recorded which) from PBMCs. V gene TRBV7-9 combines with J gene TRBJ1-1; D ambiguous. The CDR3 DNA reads TGTGCCAGCAGCCCCACTGTATACACTGAAGCTTTCTTT. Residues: CASSPTVYTEAFF.